These 23 T cell receptor beta chains came from one sample sequenced in a study of CD8+ T cells in alopecia areata. Documented treatment: oral pan-JAK inhibitor, 5-10 mg twice daily. cDNA reverse transcribed from extracted RNA served as the sequencing template. Measured with immunoSEQ multiplex PCR; TCRdb has only the in-frame clones, and not every one. The sample has 120,000 or so clones; 61% are singletons. Sequences were derived from CD4+ T cells sorted from blood, sampled at week 4, from a patient treated with tofacitinib. Source of these receptors: a human donor with alopecia areata.

The V and J genes are TRBV29-1 and TRBJ1-1; 7 nucleotides agree with TRBD1. Germline V CDR1 and CDR2: SQVTM, ANQGSEA. The CDR3 consists of 13 residues. The V gene end was trimmed by 5 bases and the J gene end by 11 bases; junction bases not matched to a gene: 14. DNA for the CDR3: TGCAGCGTTTCGGCCGAGACAGGGCGTATTGCTTTCTTT. Protein sequence: CSVSAETGRIAFF.

The rearrangement joins TRBV5-1 to TRBJ2-7; D is uncertain. V was pared by 0 bases and J by 2 bases, with 9 bases between. The CDR3 contains 14 residues. Germline CDR1 is SGHRS and CDR2 is YFSETQ. The CDR3 DNA is TGCGCCAGCAGCTTGGCGCTAGGGACCTACGAGCAGTACTTC. Encoded protein: CASSLALGTYEQYF.

This clone appeared a few times. This rearrangement joins TRBV9 to TRBJ2-3; 8 nucleotides agree with TRBD1. Trimming removed 6 bases from V and 4 bases from J; junction bases left unmatched: 7. Germline CDR1 is SGDLS and CDR2 is YYNGEE. This CDR3 has 14 residues. In DNA, the CDR3 is TGTGCCAGCATGAGGGACAGGCTACCAGATACGCAGTATTTT. Amino acid sequence: CASMRDRLPDTQYF.

The chain is built from TRBV6-6 and TRBJ2-1, with D maybe TRBD2 (6 bases). The germline V gene encodes CDR1 MNHNY and CDR2 SVGAGI (reference sequence). The V and J ends lost 5 bases and 5 bases respectively, with 16 bases between them. The CDR3 extends over 15 amino acids. In DNA form, the CDR3 reads TGTGCCAGCAGTGATGCTAGCGCTGGCAACAATGAGCAGTTCTTC. It yields the protein CASSDASAGNNEQFF.

J is TRBJ2-4 and V is TRBV5-1; possible D gene TRBD2, 5 bases. The CDR3 is 14 residues long. V dropped 0 bases and J dropped 8 bases, with 12 bases sitting between them. Germline CDR1 is SGHRS and CDR2 is YFSETQ. The DNA for the CDR3 is TGCGCCAGCAGCTTGGATGCGGTGGGAGACATTCAGTACTTC. Translation gives CASSLDAVGDIQYF.

Of note for this clone: Within the sample, other DNA sequences also encode this same CDR3. The chain carries TRBV5-1 and TRBJ2-5; possible D gene TRBD1, 5 bases. CDR1 SGHRS and CDR2 YFSETQ come from the germline V gene. The CDR3 length is 13 residues. The V end lost 0 bases, the J end lost 3 bases, and 6 bases lay between the germline ends. Written as DNA, the CDR3 is TGCGCCAGCAGCTTGGGCAGGGAAGAGACCCAGTACTTC. Translated, it gives CASSLGREETQYF.

The chain is built from TRBV10-3 and TRBJ2-5; D unresolved. The CDR3 has 11 residues. Germline assignment: CDR1 ENHRY and CDR2 SYGVKD. V was pared by 6 bases and J by 0 bases, with 2 bases between. CDR3 in DNA: TGTGCCATCAGAAACCAAGAGACCCAGTACTTC. Protein: CAIRNQETQYF.

V usage is TRBV7-2 and J usage is TRBJ2-5; D is undetermined. This CDR3 comprises 13 residues. Trimming pared 5 bases from V and 1 base from J, leaving 8 bases between. Germline V lookup: CDR1 SGHTA, CDR2 FQGNSA. The CDR3 DNA reads TGTGCCAGCAGCGCCTTTGCCCAAGAGACCCAGTACTTC. It is translated as CASSAFAQETQYF.

V gene TRBV27 combines with J gene TRBJ2-7; no firm D call. Germline V gene sequence: CDR1 MNHEY, CDR2 SMNVEV (reference sequence). The CDR3 extends over 13 amino acids. V gave up 1 base and J gave up 3 bases, with 7 bases separating them. CDR3 amino acids: CASSLWTVYEQYF. CDR3 nucleotides: TGTGCCAGCAGTTTATGGACGGTCTACGAGCAGTACTTC.

The V call is TRBV4-1, the J call TRBJ2-1, with 7 bases lining up with TRBD2. The junction had 6 bases not matched to a gene; V was cut back by 3 bases and J by 1 base. Germline values: CDR1 MGHRA, CDR2 YSYEKL. The CDR3 sequence is 16 residues long. As DNA, the CDR3 is TGCGCCAGCAGCCAGCCAGCTAGCGGATCCTACAATGAGCAGTTCTTC. Translation gives CASSQPASGSYNEQFF.

This chain connects TRBV4-3 to TRBJ1-1; no clear D gene. Per the germline V gene, CDR1 is LGHNA and CDR2 is YSLEER. Trimming stripped 0 bases from V and 11 bases from J, with 10 bases between. The CDR3 loop spans 12 amino acids. The CDR3 is CASSQDGVVAFF. The CDR3 coding sequence is TGCGCCAGCAGCCAAGATGGGGTGGTGGCTTTCTTT.

This clone turned up a few times. This chain links TRBV7-9 with TRBJ1-4; D is possibly TRBD1 (5 bases). The CDR3 is 15 residues long. V lost 0 bases and J 7 bases, leaving 12 bases between the germline ends. Germline CDR1 is SEHNR and CDR2 is FQNEAQ (reference sequence). The CDR3 region has the DNA TGTGCCAGCAGCTTAGCCCGGGGGTCCGGTGAAAAACTGTTTTTT. Amino acid sequence: CASSLARGSGEKLFF.

This chain joins TRBV7-2 and TRBJ2-1; D ambiguous. Germline-derived CDR1 and CDR2 are SGHTA and FQGNSA. CDR3 size: 17 residues. The V end lost 1 base, the J end lost 2 bases, and 15 bases lay between the germline ends. CDR3 in amino acids: CASSLDGFGFTYNEQFF. The DNA for the CDR3 is TGTGCCAGCAGCTTAGATGGTTTCGGCTTTACCTACAATGAGCAGTTCTTC.

The chain couples TRBV29-1 to TRBJ2-7; D could derive from TRBD1 or TRBD2 (6 bases each). CDR1 is SQVTM and CDR2 is ANQGSEA in the germline V gene. The V and J ends lost 6 bases and 5 bases respectively, with 23 bases between them. CDR3 length: 15 amino acids. CDR3 bases: TGCAGCGTGTGCCCCGGACTACAGGGATGTCACGAGCAGTACTTC. The encoded protein is CSVCPGLQGCHEQYF.

This rearrangement joins TRBV5-1 to TRBJ2-3; no clear D. Trimming left V 0 bases short and J 0 bases short, with 11 bases between. The CDR3 length is 16 residues. Germline CDR1 and CDR2: SGHRS and YFSETQ. The chain's CDR3 is CASSLDSLGSTDTQYF. DNA for the CDR3: TGCGCCAGCAGCTTGGACAGCCTCGGAAGCACAGATACGCAGTATTTT.

The rearrangement uses TRBV5-1 and TRBJ2-3, with TRBD2 matching over 8 bases. Germline V CDR1 and CDR2: SGHRS, YFSETQ. The CDR3 is made up of 14 amino acids. Germline trimming cut 5 bases from V and 6 bases from J; bases unmatched to any gene: 8. The CDR3 DNA is TGCGCCAGCAGAGCCCTGGGACTAGTTGATACGCAGTATTTT. As protein: CASRALGLVDTQYF.

The chain uses TRBV2 and TRBJ2-7; D is perhaps TRBD2 (6 bases). The CDR3 is made up of 13 amino acids. Trimming removed 0 bases from V and 6 bases from J, with 9 bases in between. The V gene's germline CDR1 is SNHLY and CDR2 FYNNEI. The CDR3 DNA reads TGTGCCAGCAGTGAAGCGCGGGGTTCCGAGCAGTACTTC. Protein sequence: CASSEARGSEQYF.

The chain joins TRBV15 to TRBJ2-5; the match to TRBD2 covers 9 bases. Germline trimming cut 4 bases from V and 9 bases from J; bases unmatched to any gene: 6. Germline lookup yields CDR1 LNHNV and CDR2 YYDKDF (reference sequence). This CDR3 is 13 amino acids long. The CDR3 loop is CATSMLAGSAQYF. For the CDR3, the DNA is TGTGCCACCAGCATGCTAGCGGGGAGTGCCCAGTACTTC.

This sequence joins TRBV5-4 and TRBJ2-3, with TRBD1 identical over 8 bases. CDR1 SGHNT and CDR2 YYREEE come from the germline V gene (reference sequence). CDR3 length equals 14 residues. V was clipped by 0 bases and J by 7 bases; unmatched bases: 4. The CDR3 DNA reads TGTGCCAGCAGCTTGGGCAGGGGGCTTAATACGCAGTATTTT. Protein: CASSLGRGLNTQYF.

Only a few counts were recorded for this clone. V gene TRBV5-1 combines with J gene TRBJ2-5, with TRBD2 matching over 11 bases. With 7 bases clipped from V and 3 bases from J, the junction kept 8 bases outside the gene matches. There are 15 residues in the CDR3. From germline, CDR1 is SGHRS and CDR2 YFSETQ. CDR3 loop: CASQPGLADEETQYF. The CDR3 DNA reads as TGCGCCAGCCAACCGGGACTAGCGGACGAAGAGACCCAGTACTTC.

The V call is TRBV15, the J call TRBJ2-7, with a weak D call TRBD1 (6 bases). V was trimmed by 0 bases and J by 3 bases, leaving 15 bases between them. Germline CDR1 and CDR2: LNHNV and YYDKDF (reference sequence). The CDR3 totals 16 residues. DNA for the CDR3: TGTGCCACCAGCAGAGATTTGAGGGGACAAAACTACGAGCAGTACTTC. Protein product: CATSRDLRGQNYEQYF.

For the CDR3, the DNA is TGTGCCAGCAGCTTGAATCTTGGAGGGGTAAAGAATTCACCCCTCCACTTT. Its protein is CASSLNLGGVKNSPLHF. This chain connects TRBV7-9 to TRBJ1-6, with D possibly matching TRBD1 (5 bases). The length of the CDR3 is 17 residues. Trimming cost V 3 bases and J 7 bases, with 19 bases left between them. Germline values: CDR1 SEHNR, CDR2 FQNEAQ (reference sequence).

V gene TRBV5-4 combines with J gene TRBJ2-7; D is unresolved. In germline, CDR1 is SGHNT, CDR2 YYREEE (reference sequence). The CDR3 runs 13 residues. Trimming took off 0 bases at V and 1 base at J, with 5 bases between the two ends. CDR3 nucleotide sequence: TGTGCCAGCAGCTTGGACCCGTCCTACGAGCAGTACTTC. Translating gives CASSLDPSYEQYF.